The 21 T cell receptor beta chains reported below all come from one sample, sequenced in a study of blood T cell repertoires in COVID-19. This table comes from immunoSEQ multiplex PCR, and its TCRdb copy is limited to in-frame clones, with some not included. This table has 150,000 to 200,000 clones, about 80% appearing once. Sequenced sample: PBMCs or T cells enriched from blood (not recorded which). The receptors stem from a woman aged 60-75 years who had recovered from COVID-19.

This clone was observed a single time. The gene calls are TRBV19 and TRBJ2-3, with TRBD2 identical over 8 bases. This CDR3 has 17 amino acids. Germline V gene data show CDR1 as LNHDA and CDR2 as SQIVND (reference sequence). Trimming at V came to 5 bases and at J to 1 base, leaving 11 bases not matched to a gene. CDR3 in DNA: TGTGCCAGTAGTCAGGACCGGGGGGGCTCTGGCACAGATACGCAGTATTTT. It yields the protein CASSQDRGGSGTDTQYF.

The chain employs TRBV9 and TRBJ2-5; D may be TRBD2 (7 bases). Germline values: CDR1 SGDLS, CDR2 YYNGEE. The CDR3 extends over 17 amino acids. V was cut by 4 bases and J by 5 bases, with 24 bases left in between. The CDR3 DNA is TGTGCCAGCAGCCCAACCGGGGAAGCCAGGGGAGGGGAGACCCAGTACTTC. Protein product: CASSPTGEARGGETQYF.

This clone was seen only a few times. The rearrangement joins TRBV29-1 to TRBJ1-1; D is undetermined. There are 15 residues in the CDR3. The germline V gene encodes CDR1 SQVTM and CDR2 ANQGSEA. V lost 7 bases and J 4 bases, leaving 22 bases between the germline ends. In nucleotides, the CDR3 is TGCAGCGCTGGCGCCCGGAGCGGGGTGGTCACTGAAGCTTTCTTT. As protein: CSAGARSGVVTEAFF.

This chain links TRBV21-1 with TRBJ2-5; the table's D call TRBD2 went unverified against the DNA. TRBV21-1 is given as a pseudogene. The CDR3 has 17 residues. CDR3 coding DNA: TGTGCCACCCCGGGGGTAACTAGCGGGGGGGCCGAAGAGACCCAGTACTTC. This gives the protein CATPGVTSGGAEETQYF.

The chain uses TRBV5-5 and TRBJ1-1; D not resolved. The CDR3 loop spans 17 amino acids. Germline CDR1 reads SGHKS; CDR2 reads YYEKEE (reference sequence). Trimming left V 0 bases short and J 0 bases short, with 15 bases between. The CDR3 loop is CASSLAYPLSVNTEAFF. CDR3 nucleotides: TGTGCCAGCAGCTTGGCCTACCCTTTAAGTGTGAACACTGAAGCTTTCTTT.

The CDR3 is CASSYPGQGLHEQFF. The CDR3 DNA reads as TGTGCCAGCAGTTACCCTGGACAGGGTTTACATGAGCAGTTCTTC. The chain couples TRBV6-5 to TRBJ2-1; 8 bases align to TRBD1. J gave up 8 bases and V 2 bases, and 8 bases lay outside the gene matches. The germline gives CDR1 MNHEY, CDR2 SVGAGI. CDR3 length: 15 residues.

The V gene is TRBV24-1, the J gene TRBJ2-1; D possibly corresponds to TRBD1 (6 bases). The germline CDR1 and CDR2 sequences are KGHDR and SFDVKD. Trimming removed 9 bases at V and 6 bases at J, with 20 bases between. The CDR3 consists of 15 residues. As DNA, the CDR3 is TGTGCCACCGCATTGGGGGCGGGCGGCGGCAATGAGCAGTTCTTC. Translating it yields CATALGAGGGNEQFF.

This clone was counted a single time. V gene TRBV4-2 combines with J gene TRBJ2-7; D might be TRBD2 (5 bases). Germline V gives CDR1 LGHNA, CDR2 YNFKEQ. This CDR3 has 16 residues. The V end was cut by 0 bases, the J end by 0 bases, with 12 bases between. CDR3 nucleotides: TGTGCCAGCAGCCAAGATCTAGGCGGGTACTCCTACGAGCAGTACTTC. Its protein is CASSQDLGGYSYEQYF.

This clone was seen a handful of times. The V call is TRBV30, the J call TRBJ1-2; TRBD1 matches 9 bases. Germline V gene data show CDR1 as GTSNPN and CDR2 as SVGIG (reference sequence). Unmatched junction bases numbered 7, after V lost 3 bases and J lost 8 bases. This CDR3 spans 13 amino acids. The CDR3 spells CAWSVQGAYGYTF. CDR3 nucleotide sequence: TGTGCCTGGAGCGTACAGGGGGCCTACGGCTACACCTTC.

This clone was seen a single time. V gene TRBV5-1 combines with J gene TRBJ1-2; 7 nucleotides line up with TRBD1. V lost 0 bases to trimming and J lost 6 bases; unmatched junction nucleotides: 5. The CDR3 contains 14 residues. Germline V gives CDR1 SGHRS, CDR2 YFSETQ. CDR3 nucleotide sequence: TGCGCCAGCAGCTTGGAAGCGACAGGGAATGGCTACACCTTC. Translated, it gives CASSLEATGNGYTF.

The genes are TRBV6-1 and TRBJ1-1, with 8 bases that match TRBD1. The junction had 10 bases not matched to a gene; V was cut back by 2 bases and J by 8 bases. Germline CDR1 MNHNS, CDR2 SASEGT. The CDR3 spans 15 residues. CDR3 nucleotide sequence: TGTGCCAGCAGTGAACGACAGGGGATAGGGGGAGAAGCTTTCTTT. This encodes CASSERQGIGGEAFF.

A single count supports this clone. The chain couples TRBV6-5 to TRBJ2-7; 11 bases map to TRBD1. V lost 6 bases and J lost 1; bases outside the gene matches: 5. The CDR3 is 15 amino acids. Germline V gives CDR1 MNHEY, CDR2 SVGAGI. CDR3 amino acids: CASRQGTGGSYEQYF. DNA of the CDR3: TGTGCCAGCAGACAAGGGACAGGGGGGTCCTACGAGCAGTACTTC.

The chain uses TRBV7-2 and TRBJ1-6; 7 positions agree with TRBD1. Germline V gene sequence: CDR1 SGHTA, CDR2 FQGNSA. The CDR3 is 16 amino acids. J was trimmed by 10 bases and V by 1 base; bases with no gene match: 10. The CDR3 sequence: CASSLEGGRGQSPLHF. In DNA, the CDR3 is TGTGCCAGCAGCTTAGAGGGCGGCAGGGGACAGTCACCCCTCCACTTT. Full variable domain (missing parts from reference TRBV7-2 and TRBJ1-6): GAGVSQSPSNKVTEKGKDVELRCDPISGHTALYWYRQSLGQGLEFLIYFQGNSAPDKSGLPSDRFSAERTGGSVSTLTIQRTQQEDSAVYLCASSLEGGRGQSPLHFGNGTRLTVT.

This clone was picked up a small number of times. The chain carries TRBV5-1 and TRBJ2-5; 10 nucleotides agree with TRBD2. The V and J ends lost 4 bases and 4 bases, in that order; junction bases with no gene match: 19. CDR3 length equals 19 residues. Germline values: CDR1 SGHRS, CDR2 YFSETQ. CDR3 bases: TGCGCCAGCAGCCCCCACGGGACTAGCGAGACCCGCCCGCCAGAGACCCAGTACTTC. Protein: CASSPHGTSETRPPETQYF.

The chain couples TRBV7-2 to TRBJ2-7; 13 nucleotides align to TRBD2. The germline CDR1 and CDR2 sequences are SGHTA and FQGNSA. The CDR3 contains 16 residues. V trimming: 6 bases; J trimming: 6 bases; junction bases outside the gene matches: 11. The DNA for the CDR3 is TGTGCCAGCAGTTGGACTAGCGGGGGAGCTGGGACCGAGCAGTACTTC. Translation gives CASSWTSGGAGTEQYF.

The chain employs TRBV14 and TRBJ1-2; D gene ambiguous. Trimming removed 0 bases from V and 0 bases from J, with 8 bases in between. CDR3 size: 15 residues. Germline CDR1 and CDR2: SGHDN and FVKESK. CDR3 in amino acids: CASSQDLHSNYGYTF. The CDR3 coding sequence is TGTGCCAGCAGCCAAGATCTCCACTCTAACTATGGCTACACCTTC. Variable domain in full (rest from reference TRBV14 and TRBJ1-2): EAGVTQFPSHSVIEKGQTVTLRCDPISGHDNLYWYRRVMGKEIKFLLHFVKESKQDESGMPNNRFLAERTGGTYSTLKVQPAELEDSGVYFCASSQDLHSNYGYTFGSGTRLTVV.

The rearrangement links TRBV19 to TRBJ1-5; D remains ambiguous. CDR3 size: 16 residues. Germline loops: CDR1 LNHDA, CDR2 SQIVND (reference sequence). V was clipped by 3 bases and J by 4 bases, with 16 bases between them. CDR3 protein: CASSILGVGDNQPQHF. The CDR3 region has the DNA TGTGCCAGTAGTATTCTCGGGGTTGGGGATAATCAGCCCCAGCATTTT.

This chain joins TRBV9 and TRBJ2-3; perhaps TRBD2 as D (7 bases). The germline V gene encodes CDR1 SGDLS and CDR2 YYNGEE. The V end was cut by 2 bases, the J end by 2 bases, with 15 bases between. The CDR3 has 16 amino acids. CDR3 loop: CASSVGGGALTDTQYF. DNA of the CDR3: TGTGCCAGCAGCGTGGGAGGGGGGGCCCTCACAGATACGCAGTATTTT.

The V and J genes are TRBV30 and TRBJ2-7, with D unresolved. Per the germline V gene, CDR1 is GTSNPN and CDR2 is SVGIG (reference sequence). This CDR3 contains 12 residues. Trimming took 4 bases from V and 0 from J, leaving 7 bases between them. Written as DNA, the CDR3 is TGTGCCTGGACGGCTAGCTCCTACGAGCAGTACTTC. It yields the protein CAWTASSYEQYF.

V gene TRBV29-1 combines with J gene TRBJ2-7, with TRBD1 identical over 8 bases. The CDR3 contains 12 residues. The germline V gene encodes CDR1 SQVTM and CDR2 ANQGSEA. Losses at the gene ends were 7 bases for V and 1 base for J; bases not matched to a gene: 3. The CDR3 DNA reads TGCAGCGCTCGGGACAGGTCCTACGAGCAGTACTTC. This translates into CSARDRSYEQYF.

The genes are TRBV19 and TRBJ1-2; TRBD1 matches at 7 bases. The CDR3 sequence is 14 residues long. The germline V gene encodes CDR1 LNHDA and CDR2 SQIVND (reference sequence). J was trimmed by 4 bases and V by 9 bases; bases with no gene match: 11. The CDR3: CASDPGQKVYGYTF. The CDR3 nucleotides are TGTGCCAGCGACCCGGGACAGAAAGTCTATGGCTACACCTTC.